Listed below are T cell receptor beta chains from one sample, sequenced in a study of blood T cells in healthy people across ages. TCRdb ran MiXCR on the 5' RACE reads and lists one entry per CDR3 protein. The table has 800,000 to 1,300,000 distinct CDR3 sequences, about 25% seen once. In addition, the sample was reused for a study of T cells of mothers and their children.

Sample: blood. Source of these receptors: a girl aged 2 to 10 in good health. Each CDR3 is given with its conserved first and last residue. The D gene is left open where the match is weak.

v_call	d_call	j_call	cdr3_aa
TRBV5-6	.	TRBJ2-1	CASSLRLGGGEQFF
TRBV28	.	TRBJ2-3	CASSFYGTLGDTQYF
TRBV15	.	TRBJ2-1	CATSREIRAEQFF
TRBV28	.	TRBJ2-1	CASSLPGAGNEQFF
TRBV20-1	.	TRBJ2-1	CSATPEGEQFF
TRBV12-3/TRBV12-4	TRBD1	TRBJ2-2	CASTEGTGYTGELFF
TRBV12-3/TRBV12-4	TRBD2	TRBJ2-5	CASSLGPAGGETQYF
TRBV5-6	TRBD1	TRBJ2-5	CASSLPVSGQGAETQYF
TRBV7-2	.	TRBJ2-7	CASRRDSGGQYF
TRBV4-1	TRBD2	TRBJ2-5	CASSPVRGGQEAQYF
TRBV3-1	.	TRBJ2-1	CASSQDVISYNEQFF
TRBV7-2	.	TRBJ1-4	CASSLGVRTNEKLFF
TRBV29-1	.	TRBJ1-4	CSVEEATGNEKLFF
TRBV19	.	TRBJ1-1	CASTGRDTEAFF
TRBV29-1	.	TRBJ1-4	CSVGATNEKLFF
TRBV2	TRBD1	TRBJ2-3	CASSRDRGMDTQYF
TRBV6-6	.	TRBJ2-7	CASSSLSTGRNYEQYF
TRBV25-1	.	TRBJ1-2	CASSEFGETNYGYTF
TRBV5-1	TRBD1	TRBJ1-1	CASSGTGGTEAFF
TRBV6-1	TRBD1	TRBJ2-2	CASSDPDRGIYGELFF
TRBV6-5	TRBD2	TRBJ2-5	CASSYGWGGTQYF
TRBV27	TRBD2	TRBJ2-1	CASSLYAGVFVNEQFF
TRBV7-9	TRBD2	TRBJ2-2	CASSLVRGTGELFF
TRBV13	TRBD2	TRBJ2-5	CASSHLAGGPTETQYF
TRBV19	TRBD1	TRBJ2-2	CASSTTGVAIRGTGELFF
TRBV5-6	TRBD2	TRBJ2-7	CASSTSLRLAGLEQYF
TRBV6-5	.	TRBJ2-7	CASSYSLGETYEQYF
TRBV11-2	.	TRBJ1-1	CASSSYPMSYTEAFF
TRBV2	.	.	CASRDSYTYEQYF
TRBV20-1	.	TRBJ2-1	CSARRTQTQGARDPYNEQFF
TRBV7-2	TRBD1	TRBJ2-5	CASSPGQGSQETQYF
TRBV6-6	.	TRBJ1-2	CASSSPDKSYGYTF
TRBV9	TRBD1	TRBJ1-5	CASSSGGLDQPQHF
TRBV27	TRBD1	TRBJ1-2	CASSTGVGGYTF
TRBV20-1	TRBD2	TRBJ2-3	CSASRSGGPLDTQYF
TRBV12-3/TRBV12-4	.	TRBJ1-5	CASSFGWGSAQPQHF
TRBV2	.	TRBJ1-2	CASSEEPDSFYGYTF
TRBV5-4	.	TRBJ1-2	CASSLGGRDYGYTF